A single sample gave rise to the 26 T cell receptor beta chains below, sequenced in a study of circulating CD8 cells and anti-PD-1 response in melanoma. Using 15 ng of total RNA, TCR libraries were made with the QIAseq Immune Repertoire TCR panel. One entry per CDR3 protein results from TCRdb running MiXCR on the reads. The sample consists of some 690 distinct CDR3 sequences, roughly 9% of them appearing once. From live CD3+CD8+TCRalphabeta+ cells, four PD-1 and/or TIGIT subsets were sorted. The sample here was CD8+ T cells from PBMCs, taken at baseline or after one month of anti-PD-1 therapy (not recorded which). These receptors were obtained from a human donor with melanoma.

V and J are TRBV9 and TRBJ1-5, with 8 bases matching TRBD1. This CDR3 spans 16 amino acids. Germline V gene data show CDR1 as SGDLS and CDR2 as YYNGEE. Trimming removed 0 bases from V and 3 bases from J; junction bases left unmatched: 5. CDR3 DNA sequence: TGTGCCAGCAGCGTAGGGTCAGGGGGCACCAATCAGCCCCAGCATTTT. The encoded protein is CASSVGSGGTNQPQHF.

This clonotype is large. V is TRBV19 and J is TRBJ2-1; D is unclear. Trimming took off 10 bases at V and 10 bases at J, with 14 bases between the two ends. This CDR3 is 11 amino acids long. CDR1 LNHDA and CDR2 SQIVND come from the germline V gene (reference sequence). The CDR3 sequence is CATGFAQEQFF. Written as DNA, the CDR3 is TGTGCCACCGGGTTCGCTCAAGAGCAGTTCTTC.

By sample fraction, this clonotype is medium-sized (0.01 to 0.1%). This rearrangement joins TRBV19 to TRBJ1-1; D unclear. The V end was cut by 2 bases, the J end by 2 bases, with 6 bases between. The germline CDR1 and CDR2 sequences are LNHDA and SQIVND (reference sequence). This CDR3 region has 13 residues. This CDR3 reads CASSINSNTEAFF. The CDR3 bases are TGTGCCAGTAGTATAAACAGTAACACTGAAGCTTTCTTT.

This clonotype was detected only a few times. The chain is built from TRBV2 and TRBJ2-7, with D hard to call. The V and J ends lost 1 base and 3 bases respectively, with 4 bases between them. CDR1 SNHLY and CDR2 FYNNEI come from the germline V gene. The CDR3 runs to 12 residues. The CDR3 protein is CASSEGDYEQYF. CDR3 bases: TGTGCCAGCAGTGAAGGGGACTACGAGCAGTACTTC. The variable domain in full, completed from reference TRBV2 and TRBJ2-7, reads EPEVTQTPSHQVTQMGQEVILRCVPISNHLYFYWYRQILGQKVEFLVSFYNNEISEKSEIFDDQFSVERPDGSNFTLKIRSTKLEDSAMYFCASSEGDYEQYFGPGTRLTVT.

By sample share, this clonotype is hyperexpanded. The CDR3 loop reads CASSLTGIYEQYF. The CDR3 DNA reads TGTGCCAGTAGTTTGACAGGGATCTACGAGCAGTACTTC. V and J are TRBV19 and TRBJ2-7, with TRBD1 identical over 7 bases. CDR1 and CDR2 from the germline V gene are LNHDA and SQIVND (reference sequence). J lost 3 bases, V lost 5 bases, and 4 bases had no gene match. The CDR3 sequence is 13 residues long. The entire variable domain, with the rest obtained from reference TRBV19 and TRBJ2-7, is as follows: DGGITQSPKYLFRKEGQNVTLSCEQNLNHDAMYWYRQDPGQGLRLIYYSQIVNDFQKGDIAEGYSVSREKKESFPLTVTSAQKNPTAFYLCASSLTGIYEQYFGPGTRLTVT.

By share, this clonotype ranks as medium-sized. J is TRBJ2-1 and V is TRBV20-1, with 11 positions matching TRBD2. Germline trimming cut 6 bases from V and 8 bases from J; bases unmatched to any gene: 6. In germline, CDR1 is DFQATT, CDR2 SNEGSKA (reference sequence). The CDR3 contains 13 residues. In nucleotides, the CDR3 is TGCAGTGCAGTAGCGGGGGGGCCCCATGAGCAGTTCTTC. Translating it yields CSAVAGGPHEQFF.

The chain has TRBV27 and TRBJ2-3; D gene uncertain. The CDR3 extends over 15 amino acids. V lost 5 bases to trimming and J lost 1 base, with 13 bases between them. Germline V gives CDR1 MNHEY, CDR2 SMNVEV (reference sequence). CDR3 sequence: CASSPRASGTDTQYF. CDR3 coding DNA: TGTGCCAGCAGTCCCCGAGCCTCTGGCACAGATACGCAGTATTTT.

The rearrangement joins TRBV25-1 to TRBJ1-2, with a tentative D call TRBD1 (5 bases). The germline V gene has CDR1 MGHDK and CDR2 SYGVNS. V was pared by 3 bases and J by 4 bases, with 15 bases between. The CDR3 sequence is 15 residues long. This CDR3 is CASSDLGTVGYGYTF. DNA of the CDR3: TGTGCCAGCAGTGATCTGGGGACGGTGGGCTATGGCTACACCTTC.

By its share, this clonotype is medium-sized (0.01 to 0.1%). V and J are TRBV5-6 and TRBJ2-7; tentatively, D is TRBD1 or TRBD2 (7 bases each). This CDR3 contains 16 residues. Looked up from germline, CDR1 is SGHDT and CDR2 is YYEEEE. Trimming pared 4 bases from V and 1 base from J, leaving 18 bases between. The CDR3 bases are TGTGCCAGCAGCCAGCGGGACAGCTATTTGTCCTACGAGCAGTACTTC. Translating it yields CASSQRDSYLSYEQYF.

This clonotype was found a few times. This may stem from a read error, because a much larger clone lies one nucleotide away. The V and J genes are TRBV4-1 and TRBJ2-7, with 9 bases fitting TRBD1. CDR3 length: 16 amino acids. Germline values: CDR1 MGHRA, CDR2 YSYEKL. With V trimmed by 6 bases and J by 0 bases, 9 bases remained unmatched. The CDR3 DNA is TGCGCCAGCAGACAACTCGAGACAGGGGGCTCCTACGAGCAGTACTTC. Encoded protein: CASRQLETGGSYEQYF.

This clonotype is medium-sized (0.01 to 0.1%). The chain joins TRBV27 to TRBJ1-2; 7 nucleotides match TRBD1. In germline, CDR1 is MNHEY, CDR2 SMNVEV (reference sequence). CDR3 size: 15 residues. V lost 0 bases to trimming and J lost 4 bases; unmatched junction nucleotides: 5. The CDR3: CASSLSRGRRYGYTF. CDR3 DNA sequence: TGTGCCAGCAGTTTATCAAGGGGGCGACGCTATGGCTACACCTTC.

V is TRBV6-5 and J is TRBJ1-2, with a tentative D call TRBD1 (5 bases). The CDR3 totals 13 residues. The V and J ends lost 8 bases and 2 bases respectively, with 12 bases between them. In germline, CDR1 is MNHEY, CDR2 SVGAGI. CDR3 amino acids: CASAKRGNYGYTF. The CDR3 DNA reads as TGTGCCAGCGCGAAACGGGGGAACTATGGCTACACCTTC.

This chain joins TRBV16 and TRBJ2-3; D is uncertain. V was cut by 2 bases and J by 3 bases, with 9 bases left in between. Germline V gene sequence: CDR1 KGHSY, CDR2 FQNENV. The CDR3 contains 14 residues. The CDR3 DNA reads TGTGCCAGCAGCCAACTCACGACAACAGATACGCAGTATTTT. It yields the protein CASSQLTTTDTQYF.

As to this clonotype: A single base separates this from a much larger clone, so it may be a read error. The chain links TRBV19 to TRBJ1-1; TRBD1 might be the D (6 bases). This CDR3 is built from 12 residues. In germline, CDR1 is LNHDA, CDR2 SQIVND (reference sequence). The CDR3: CASSTGLTGAFF. Here the CDR3 DNA reads TGTGCCAGTAGCACAGGGTTAACTGGAGCTTTCTTT.

This clonotype was counted between two and nine times. This chain uses TRBV6-2 or TRBV6-3 with TRBJ1-5, with D hard to call. This CDR3 region has 13 residues. Germline V gives CDR1 MNHEY, CDR2 SVGEGT. V lost 10 bases to trimming and J lost 0 bases, with 10 bases between them. The CDR3 DNA reads TGTGCCACCTGCTCCAATAGCAATCAGCCCCAGCATTTT. Translating it yields CATCSNSNQPQHF.

A few counts support this clonotype. V is TRBV4-1 and J is TRBJ1-2; the D is unclear. The germline V and J ends were trimmed by 0 bases and 4 bases, with 9 bases remaining between them. This CDR3 is built from 14 residues. In germline, CDR1 is MGHRA, CDR2 YSYEKL. The DNA for the CDR3 is TGCGCCAGCAGCCAAGAGAACAGACTCTATGGCTACACCTTC. Amino acid sequence: CASSQENRLYGYTF.

This clonotype was seen only a few times. This rearrangement joins TRBV5-4 to TRBJ1-1; D might be TRBD1 (5 bases). The CDR3 runs to 15 residues. V gave up 1 base and J gave up 1 base, with 11 bases separating them. The germline V gene has CDR1 SGHNT and CDR2 YYREEE (reference sequence). The CDR3 DNA reads as TGTGCCAGCAGCTTGAGACAGACCGGGAACACTGAAGCTTTCTTT. This translates into CASSLRQTGNTEAFF.

The chain joins TRBV28 to TRBJ2-7, with D perhaps matching TRBD2 (5 bases). CDR3 length: 14 amino acids. V dropped 1 base and J dropped 3 bases, with 10 bases sitting between them. The V gene's germline CDR1 is MDHEN and CDR2 SYDVKM. The CDR3 nucleotides are TGTGCCAGCAGTTTATTAGAGCGGCGCTACGAGCAGTACTTC. This codes for CASSLLERRYEQYF.

Sample share makes this clonotype medium-sized. The chain combines TRBV29-1 with TRBJ2-2, with 7 bases lining up with TRBD2. This CDR3 is 14 amino acids long. CDR1 SQVTM and CDR2 ANQGSEA come from the germline V gene. Trimming cost V 4 bases and J 0 bases; bases outside gene matches: 2. The CDR3 spells CSVARGANTGELFF. In nucleotides, the CDR3 is TGCAGCGTTGCCCGGGGGGCGAACACCGGGGAGCTGTTTTTT.

The table lists this clonotype with a few counts. The chain couples TRBV19 to TRBJ2-3, with 8 bases matching TRBD2. The CDR3 loop spans 15 amino acids. CDR1 is LNHDA and CDR2 is SQIVND in the germline V gene (reference sequence). V lost 7 bases and J lost 2; bases outside the gene matches: 8. CDR3 bases: TGTGCCAGTACCCCGGGACTAGGGATCACAGATACGCAGTATTTT. Encoded protein: CASTPGLGITDTQYF.

V gene TRBV19 combines with J gene TRBJ2-1; unclear D gene. Trimming pared 5 bases from V and 4 bases from J, leaving 9 bases between. The CDR3 is made up of 13 amino acids. Germline CDR1 is LNHDA and CDR2 is SQIVND (reference sequence). The DNA of the CDR3 is TGTGCCAGTAGTTTGCGATTGTACAATGAGCAGTTCTTC. Translating gives CASSLRLYNEQFF.

By share, this clonotype ranks as large. The rearrangement links TRBV29-1 to TRBJ2-3, with 10 bases that match TRBD1. The CDR3 length is 14 residues. The germline gives CDR1 SQVTM, CDR2 ANQGSEA. The V and J ends lost 6 bases and 5 bases, in that order; junction bases with no gene match: 8. In DNA, the CDR3 is TGCAGCGTGGCCGGGACAGGGGCTATAGATACGCAGTATTTT. Protein sequence: CSVAGTGAIDTQYF.

A note on this clonotype: One base away lies a much larger clone, so this may be a sequencing read error. This chain uses TRBV10-3 with TRBJ2-7; TRBD1 might be the D (6 bases). V lost 11 bases to trimming and J lost 0 bases, with 14 bases between them. The CDR3 covers 13 residues. CDR1 and CDR2 from the germline V gene are ENHRY and SYGVKD. The CDR3 DNA reads as TGTGCCTCCGCTCGGACAGCCTCCTACGAGCAGTACTTC. Translation gives CASARTASYEQYF.

This clonotype counts as medium-sized. The chain recombines TRBV19 with TRBJ2-1, with 7 bases matching TRBD2. With 3 bases clipped from V and 5 bases from J, the junction kept 1 base outside the gene matches. CDR1 is LNHDA, CDR2 SQIVND, per germline (reference sequence). The CDR3 runs to 13 residues. CDR3: CASSMGGDNEQFF. CDR3 nucleotide sequence: TGTGCCAGTAGTATGGGGGGGGACAATGAGCAGTTCTTC. Using reference TRBV19 and TRBJ2-1 for the parts outside the CDR3, the full variable domain is DGGITQSPKYLFRKEGQNVTLSCEQNLNHDAMYWYRQDPGQGLRLIYYSQIVNDFQKGDIAEGYSVSREKKESFPLTVTSAQKNPTAFYLCASSMGGDNEQFFGPGTRLTVL.

Relative to its sample, this clonotype is medium-sized (0.01 to 0.1%). The rearrangement joins TRBV7-8 to TRBJ1-6, with a possible D match to TRBD1 (6 bases). CDR3 size: 18 residues. V was cut by 1 base and J by 10 bases, with 23 bases left in between. Germline lookup yields CDR1 SGHVS and CDR2 FQNEAQ. Here the CDR3 DNA reads TGTGCCAGCAGCTTAGAACCTCGTGCTGGGGGCCGTGGGTCACCCCTCCACTTT. This encodes CASSLEPRAGGRGSPLHF.

Comment on this clonotype: Germline is not matched at one junction end, which may reflect a read error. This chain uses TRBV6-6 with TRBJ1-2, with no clear D. The CDR3 contains 11 residues. CDR1 MNHNY and CDR2 SVGAGI come from the germline V gene (reference sequence). Written as DNA, the CDR3 is TGTGCCGGCAGTTACTCGATTGGCTACACCTTC. Protein sequence: CAGSYSIGYTF.